This is a list of T cell receptor beta chains from one sample in a study of blood T cell repertoires in COVID-19. The table came from immunoSEQ multiplex PCR; TCRdb's copy has only in-frame clones and leaves some out. The sample has about 410,000 clones, around 89% seen once. Sequencing input: peripheral blood. Receptors originate from a woman in her 40s with COVID-19, enrolled during active disease. Both conserved end residues are part of each CDR3. The D gene is left open where the match is weak. Expanded clones get a size class; other rows say once, few or many, or leave the size out.

j_gene: TRBJ2-5; d_gene: TRBD2; abundance: -; len: 16; v_gene: TRBV6-2/TRBV6-3; CDR3aa: CASSYFASGRQETQYF; CDR3nt: TGTGCCAGCAGTTACTTTGCTAGCGGGAGACAAGAGACCCAGTACTTC
j_gene: TRBJ1-4; d_gene: -; abundance: -; len: 16; v_gene: TRBV9; CDR3aa: CASSPRPRLLDEKLFF; CDR3nt: TGTGCCAGCAGCCCCCGGCCCCGACTTTTGGATGAAAAACTGTTTTTT
j_gene: TRBJ1-2; d_gene: TRBD1; abundance: -; len: 15; v_gene: TRBV18; CDR3aa: CASSSTGGRGYGYTF; CDR3nt: TGTGCCAGCTCGTCTACAGGGGGTCGGGGCTATGGCTACACCTTC
j_gene: TRBJ2-7; d_gene: TRBD1; abundance: -; len: 16; v_gene: TRBV10-3; CDR3aa: CAISTGLGTGGRGQYF; CDR3nt: TGTGCCATCAGTACGGGGCTAGGAACAGGGGGTCGAGGGCAGTACTTC
j_gene: TRBJ2-7; d_gene: TRBD1; abundance: -; len: 15; v_gene: TRBV10-3; CDR3aa: CAISESGQGDNEQYF; CDR3nt: TGTGCCATCAGTGAGTCGGGACAGGGGGATAACGAGCAGTACTTC
j_gene: TRBJ1-3; d_gene: -; abundance: -; len: 13; v_gene: TRBV7-9; CDR3aa: CASSLGGPSTIYF; CDR3nt: TGTGCCAGCAGCTTAGGAGGGCCCAGCACCATATATTTT
j_gene: TRBJ2-3; d_gene: -; abundance: -; len: 13; v_gene: TRBV27; CDR3aa: CATSRGVGDTQYF; CDR3nt: TGTGCCACCAGTCGAGGTGTAGGAGATACGCAGTATTTT
j_gene: TRBJ1-5; d_gene: TRBD1; abundance: -; len: 14; v_gene: TRBV19; CDR3aa: CASSRGVTGSTLHF; CDR3nt: TGTGCCAGTAGTAGAGGGGTGACAGGGTCTACACTGCATTTT
j_gene: TRBJ2-3; d_gene: TRBD2; abundance: -; len: 17; v_gene: TRBV6-2/TRBV6-3; CDR3aa: CASSSRVARGSTDTQYF; CDR3nt: TGTGCCAGCAGTTCCCGAGTCGCCCGCGGGAGTACAGATACGCAGTATTTT
j_gene: TRBJ1-6; d_gene: TRBD1; abundance: -; len: 16; v_gene: TRBV9; CDR3aa: CASSVAPGTGGGPLHF; CDR3nt: TGTGCCAGCAGCGTAGCTCCCGGGACAGGGGGCGGCCCCCTCCACTTT
j_gene: TRBJ1-1; d_gene: -; abundance: -; len: 13; v_gene: TRBV6-5; CDR3aa: CASSTTVNTEAFF; CDR3nt: TGTGCCAGCAGTACAACAGTGAACACTGAAGCTTTCTTT
j_gene: TRBJ1-2; d_gene: -; abundance: -; len: 13; v_gene: TRBV4-2; CDR3aa: CASSPTGNYGYTF; CDR3nt: TGTGCCAGCAGCCCGACAGGAAACTATGGCTACACCTTC
j_gene: TRBJ1-2; d_gene: -; abundance: -; len: 12; v_gene: TRBV11-3; CDR3aa: CASSRAGVGYTF; CDR3nt: TGTGCCAGCAGCCGAGCGGGGGTAGGCTACACCTTC
j_gene: TRBJ1-2; d_gene: -; abundance: -; len: 17; v_gene: TRBV6-2/TRBV6-3; CDR3aa: CASIPLGAGRGNYGYTF; CDR3nt: TGTGCCAGCATCCCCCTCGGCGCCGGAAGAGGGAACTATGGCTACACCTTC
j_gene: TRBJ1-2; d_gene: -; abundance: -; len: 16; v_gene: TRBV28; CDR3aa: CASSLGFRAANYGYTF; CDR3nt: TGTGCCAGCAGTTTGGGTTTCAGGGCGGCTAACTATGGCTACACCTTC
j_gene: TRBJ1-1; d_gene: TRBD1; abundance: -; len: 16; v_gene: TRBV19; CDR3aa: CASRRQGTVMNTEAFF; CDR3nt: TGTGCCAGTAGGCGACAGGGAACAGTCATGAACACTGAAGCTTTCTTT
j_gene: TRBJ1-2; d_gene: TRBD1; abundance: -; len: 15; v_gene: TRBV6-2/TRBV6-3; CDR3aa: CASSARPGQLAGYTF; CDR3nt: TGTGCCAGCAGTGCCAGACCGGGACAGCTCGCGGGCTACACCTTC
j_gene: TRBJ2-7; d_gene: -; abundance: once; len: 14; v_gene: TRBV5-1; CDR3aa: CASSPQGRTYEQYF; CDR3nt: TGCGCCAGCAGTCCCCAGGGGAGAACCTACGAGCAGTACTTC
j_gene: TRBJ1-4; d_gene: -; abundance: -; len: 17; v_gene: TRBV27; CDR3aa: CASSSGFEPTTNEKLFF; CDR3nt: TGTGCCAGCAGTTCAGGGTTTGAGCCCACAACTAATGAAAAACTGTTTTTT
j_gene: TRBJ1-2; d_gene: -; abundance: -; len: 14; v_gene: TRBV7-2; CDR3aa: CASSLVAGGAVDTF; CDR3nt: -
j_gene: TRBJ1-3; d_gene: -; abundance: -; len: 14; v_gene: TRBV28; CDR3aa: CASRNRVTGNTIYF; CDR3nt: TGTGCCAGCCGAAACAGGGTTACGGGAAACACCATATATTTT
j_gene: TRBJ2-1; d_gene: -; abundance: -; len: 14; v_gene: TRBV6-5; CDR3aa: CASSLLRGRDEQFF; CDR3nt: TGTGCCAGCAGCCTACTGCGGGGGCGGGATGAGCAGTTCTTC
j_gene: TRBJ1-3; d_gene: -; abundance: once; len: 15; v_gene: TRBV4-3; CDR3aa: CASSQVGGSGNTIYF; CDR3nt: TGCGCCAGCAGCCAAGTAGGGGGTTCTGGAAACACCATATATTTT
j_gene: TRBJ2-3; d_gene: TRBD2; abundance: -; len: 16; v_gene: TRBV15; CDR3aa: CATSRGDSGRLDTQYF; CDR3nt: TGTGCCACCAGCAGAGGGGATAGCGGGAGGTTAGATACGCAGTATTTT
j_gene: TRBJ2-1; d_gene: TRBD2; abundance: -; len: 14; v_gene: TRBV2; CDR3aa: CASRTSGILNEQFF; CDR3nt: TGTGCCAGCAGGACTAGCGGGATCCTCAATGAGCAGTTCTTC
j_gene: TRBJ2-5; d_gene: TRBD2; abundance: -; len: 17; v_gene: TRBV5-1; CDR3aa: CASSLGQRGAAEETQYF; CDR3nt: TGCGCCAGCAGCTTGGGCCAGCGGGGGGCCGCAGAGGAGACCCAGTACTTC
j_gene: TRBJ1-2; d_gene: -; abundance: -; len: 17; v_gene: TRBV28; CDR3aa: CASSLRIGHRYNYGYTF; CDR3nt: TGTGCCAGCAGTTTACGAATTGGACATCGGTATAACTATGGCTACACCTTC
j_gene: TRBJ2-1; d_gene: -; abundance: few; len: 13; v_gene: TRBV12-5; CDR3aa: CASGFQGNNEQFF; CDR3nt: TGTGCTAGTGGTTTCCAGGGAAACAATGAGCAGTTCTTC
j_gene: TRBJ1-1; d_gene: -; abundance: -; len: 15; v_gene: TRBV19; CDR3aa: CASSIALTGNTEAFF; CDR3nt: TGTGCCAGTAGTATAGCCCTGACAGGGAACACTGAAGCTTTCTTT
j_gene: TRBJ1-1; d_gene: -; abundance: -; len: 15; v_gene: TRBV5-1; CDR3aa: CASSFEGQANTEAFF; CDR3nt: TGCGCCAGCAGCTTCGAAGGACAAGCGAACACTGAAGCTTTCTTT
j_gene: TRBJ1-6; d_gene: TRBD1; abundance: -; len: 16; v_gene: TRBV27; CDR3aa: CASSTGQGSWDSPLHF; CDR3nt: TGTGCCAGCAGCACCGGACAGGGTAGTTGGGATTCACCCCTCCACTTT
j_gene: TRBJ1-4; d_gene: TRBD1; abundance: -; len: 15; v_gene: TRBV28; CDR3aa: CACSERTGSNEKLFF; CDR3nt: TGTGCCTGCTCGGAACGGACAGGGTCTAATGAAAAACTGTTTTTT
j_gene: TRBJ2-2; d_gene: -; abundance: -; len: 14; v_gene: TRBV7-3; CDR3aa: CASSSVGDTGELFF; CDR3nt: TGTGCCAGCAGCTCGGTCGGAGACACCGGGGAGCTGTTTTTT
j_gene: TRBJ1-1; d_gene: -; abundance: once; len: 14; v_gene: TRBV9; CDR3aa: CASSVQGMNTEAFF; CDR3nt: TGTGCCAGCAGCGTACAGGGAATGAACACTGAAGCTTTCTTT
j_gene: TRBJ2-7; d_gene: -; abundance: -; len: 15; v_gene: TRBV19; CDR3aa: CASSTLTGALDEQYF; CDR3nt: TGTGCCAGTAGTACCCTGACAGGCGCCTTGGACGAGCAGTACTTC
j_gene: TRBJ1-4; d_gene: -; abundance: -; len: 13; v_gene: TRBV5-4; CDR3aa: CASSLERNEKLFF; CDR3nt: TGTGCCAGCAGCTTGGAGCGGAATGAAAAACTGTTTTTT
j_gene: TRBJ1-1; d_gene: -; abundance: -; len: 15; v_gene: TRBV14; CDR3aa: CASSQWGQGRTEAFF; CDR3nt: TGTGCCAGCAGCCAATGGGGTCAGGGCCGGACTGAAGCTTTCTTT
j_gene: TRBJ2-1; d_gene: -; abundance: once; len: 18; v_gene: TRBV5-4; CDR3aa: CASSLLINPTAGLNEQFF; CDR3nt: TGTGCCAGCAGCTTGTTAATTAACCCGACAGCGGGCCTCAATGAGCAGTTCTTC
j_gene: TRBJ1-5; d_gene: -; abundance: -; len: 14; v_gene: TRBV5-1; CDR3aa: CASRPGPGDQPQHF; CDR3nt: TGCGCCAGCAGGCCAGGTCCCGGCGATCAGCCCCAGCATTTT
j_gene: TRBJ2-2; d_gene: -; abundance: -; len: 16; v_gene: TRBV7-9; CDR3aa: CASSLGRDTNTGELFF; CDR3nt: TGTGCCAGCAGCTTAGGCCGCGATACGAACACCGGGGAGCTGTTTTTT
j_gene: TRBJ1-6; d_gene: -; abundance: -; len: 15; v_gene: TRBV4-2; CDR3aa: CASSARTDLGSPLHF; CDR3nt: TGTGCCAGCAGCGCCCGGACGGACTTAGGGTCACCCCTCCACTTT
j_gene: TRBJ1-5; d_gene: -; abundance: -; len: 16; v_gene: TRBV19; CDR3aa: CASRAEGAYSNQPQHF; CDR3nt: TGTGCCAGTAGGGCGGAAGGGGCCTATAGCAATCAGCCCCAGCATTTT
j_gene: TRBJ2-2; d_gene: -; abundance: few; len: 14; v_gene: TRBV5-1; CDR3aa: CASTLLLNTGELFF; CDR3nt: TGCGCCAGCACGCTACTCTTAAACACCGGGGAGCTGTTTTTT
j_gene: TRBJ2-7; d_gene: TRBD1; abundance: -; len: 14; v_gene: TRBV5-4; CDR3aa: CASSPGQGGYEQYF; CDR3nt: TGTGCCAGCAGCCCGGGACAGGGGGGGTACGAGCAGTACTTC
j_gene: TRBJ1-3; d_gene: -; abundance: -; len: 15; v_gene: TRBV30; CDR3aa: CAWSVQGLGGNTIYF; CDR3nt: TGTGCCTGGAGTGTCCAGGGTTTGGGAGGAAACACCATATATTTT
j_gene: TRBJ1-2; d_gene: TRBD1; abundance: -; len: 13; v_gene: TRBV28; CDR3aa: CASSRRGTYGYTF; CDR3nt: TGTGCCAGCAGTCGCAGGGGGACCTATGGCTACACCTTC
j_gene: TRBJ2-2; d_gene: -; abundance: -; len: 14; v_gene: TRBV6-4; CDR3aa: CASSRDSATGELFF; CDR3nt: TGTGCCAGCAGTCGTGACAGTGCCACCGGGGAGCTGTTTTTT
j_gene: TRBJ2-2; d_gene: -; abundance: once; len: 16; v_gene: TRBV19; CDR3aa: CASSIVGGYNTGELFF; CDR3nt: TGTGCCAGTAGTATAGTGGGGGGATATAACACCGGGGAGCTGTTTTTT
j_gene: TRBJ2-6; d_gene: TRBD1; abundance: -; len: 20; v_gene: TRBV23-1; CDR3aa: CASTLCGTGEYRAGANVLTF; CDR3nt: TGCGCCAGCACCCTCTGTGGGACAGGCGAATATCGAGCCGGGGCCAACGTCCTGACTTTC
j_gene: TRBJ1-2; d_gene: TRBD1; abundance: once; len: 14; v_gene: TRBV7-2; CDR3aa: CASSFLDRPYGYTF; CDR3nt: TGTGCCAGCAGCTTTTTGGACAGGCCCTATGGCTACACCTTC
j_gene: TRBJ2-3; d_gene: -; abundance: -; len: 15; v_gene: TRBV11-2; CDR3aa: CASSLAAPSTDTQYF; CDR3nt: TGTGCCAGCAGCTTGGCGGCCCCTAGCACAGATACGCAGTATTTT
j_gene: TRBJ2-1; d_gene: TRBD2; abundance: -; len: 16; v_gene: TRBV2; CDR3aa: CASSQTAGGPYNEQFF; CDR3nt: TGTGCCAGCTCACAGACGGCGGGAGGGCCCTACAATGAGCAGTTCTTC
j_gene: TRBJ1-6; d_gene: -; abundance: -; len: 14; v_gene: TRBV7-9; CDR3aa: CASSRDSENSPLHF; CDR3nt: TGTGCCAGCAGCAGGGACTCGGAGAATTCACCCCTCCACTTT
j_gene: TRBJ1-5; d_gene: -; abundance: -; len: 14; v_gene: TRBV18; CDR3aa: CASSLGTKDQPQHF; CDR3nt: TGTGCCAGCTCACTCGGGACAAAGGATCAGCCCCAGCATTTT
j_gene: TRBJ1-3; d_gene: -; abundance: -; len: 18; v_gene: TRBV30; CDR3aa: CAWSVYSFGSRSGNTIYF; CDR3nt: TGTGCCTGGAGTGTATATAGCTTCGGCAGCCGCTCTGGAAACACCATATATTTT
j_gene: TRBJ2-5; d_gene: TRBD2; abundance: once; len: 17; v_gene: TRBV7-2; CDR3aa: CASSILTSGSSGKTQYF; CDR3nt: TGTGCCAGCAGCATCCTTACTAGCGGGTCCAGCGGGAAGACCCAGTACTTC
j_gene: TRBJ1-6; d_gene: -; abundance: -; len: 14; v_gene: TRBV9; CDR3aa: CASSVQGYNSPLHF; CDR3nt: TGTGCCAGCAGCGTACAGGGCTATAATTCACCCCTCCACTTT
j_gene: TRBJ1-6; d_gene: -; abundance: few; len: 14; v_gene: TRBV19; CDR3aa: CASSTTLYNSPLHF; CDR3nt: TGTGCCAGTAGTACGACACTCTATAATTCACCCCTCCACTTT
j_gene: TRBJ2-1; d_gene: TRBD2; abundance: -; len: 15; v_gene: TRBV7-2; CDR3aa: CASSYTSGTYNEQFF; CDR3nt: TGTGCCAGCAGCTACACTAGCGGCACTTACAATGAGCAGTTCTTC